The rows below give T cell receptor beta chains drawn from one sample of a study of blood T cell repertoires in COVID-19. Assay used: immunoSEQ multiplex PCR; TCRdb lists only in-frame clones, some missing. The table records approximately 310,000 clones, roughly 85% of them present only once. Sequenced: PBMCs or T cells enriched from blood (not recorded which). Receptors originate from a man aged 25-40 years who had recovered from COVID-19. CDR3s include the opening cysteine and the closing phenylalanine or tryptophan. Each record gives: J gene, clone size, V gene, D gene, CDR3 DNA, CDR3 protein. A D gene is named only where the DNA matches it firmly. Not every row has a clone size; where given, it reads once, few, many or a size class.

TRBJ2-7 NA TRBV3-1/TRBV3-2 NA TGTGCCAGCAGCCGGAGGGGGCGCGTGTCCGAGCAGTACTTC CASSRRGRVSEQYF
TRBJ1-1 NA TRBV18 NA TGTGCCAGCTCACACCGCACAGGGAGCACTGAAGCTTTCTTT CASSHRTGSTEAFF
TRBJ1-2 NA TRBV19 NA TGTGCCAGTAGTATCGGTTGGAGGGGGGGACCTGGCTACACCTTC CASSIGWRGGPGYTF
TRBJ2-7 NA TRBV5-4 TRBD1 TGTGCCAGCAGCTTGGTGGACAGGGGGTTTTACGAGCAGTACTTC CASSLVDRGFYEQYF
TRBJ2-7 NA TRBV5-4 NA TGTGCCAGCAGCTGGAGTCCCGGATACGAGCAGTACTTC CASSWSPGYEQYF
TRBJ2-1 NA TRBV5-1 TRBD2 TGCGCCAGCAGCTTGGTAGAACTAGCGGGGGGCCCCACATATGTGAGCTCCTACAATGAGCAGTTCTTC CASSLVELAGGPTYVSSYNEQFF
TRBJ1-2 NA TRBV19 NA TGTGCCAGTAGTATTGGCGGTTCGAGTGGCTACACCTTC CASSIGGSSGYTF
TRBJ1-1 once TRBV6-2/TRBV6-3 TRBD1 TGTGCCAGCAGTTACTCACCGGGACAGGTGAACACTGAAGCTTTCTTT CASSYSPGQVNTEAFF
TRBJ2-3 NA TRBV29-1 NA TGCAGCGTTGAAGACCCATCTCTTGGCCCAGATACGCAGTATTTT CSVEDPSLGPDTQYF
TRBJ1-2 NA TRBV14 NA TGTGCCAGCAGCCTCTCGGGATGGAACTATGGCTACACCTTC CASSLSGWNYGYTF
TRBJ2-7 NA TRBV5-6 TRBD2 TGTGCCAGCAGCTTCTTCGCTAGGACTAGCGGCGAGCAGTACTTC CASSFFARTSGEQYF
TRBJ1-2 NA TRBV28 TRBD1 TGTGCCAGCAGTTACGGCGACAGGGGCCGCAGCTATGGCTACACCTTC CASSYGDRGRSYGYTF
TRBJ2-5 NA TRBV4-2 NA TGTGCCAGCAGCCAAGTAAGCGAGGAGATCGCGCACTTC CASSQVSEEIAHF
TRBJ2-7 NA TRBV6-5 NA TGTGCCAGCAGTTACGGATACTGGGGGGATTTAAACGAGCAGTACTTC CASSYGYWGDLNEQYF
TRBJ2-7 NA TRBV6-5 NA TGTGCCAGCAGTTACCTGCAGGGGCCCTACGAGCAGTACTTC CASSYLQGPYEQYF
TRBJ2-6 NA TRBV30 NA TGTGCCTGGAGTTCAGGGTTGGCCAACGTCCTGACTTTC CAWSSGLANVLTF
TRBJ2-7 NA TRBV10-3 NA TGTGCCATTCGTTCGACAGACTCCTACGAGCAGTACTTC CAIRSTDSYEQYF
TRBJ1-1 NA TRBV6-5 TRBD1 TGTGCCAGCAGTCCAGGGACAGGGACTAACACTGAAGCTTTCTTT CASSPGTGTNTEAFF
TRBJ2-7 NA TRBV6-2/TRBV6-3 NA TGTGCCAGCAGTTACTCGTGGCAGTCCTACGAGCAGTACTTC CASSYSWQSYEQYF
TRBJ1-2 NA TRBV5-6 NA TGTGCCAGCAGCATACCTAATAACTATGGCTACACCTTC CASSIPNNYGYTF
TRBJ2-5 NA TRBV4-2 TRBD2 TGTGCCAGCAGCCCTGGGAGGGCGGGGGGGCCCCAAGAGACCCAGTACTTC CASSPGRAGGPQETQYF
TRBJ1-1 NA TRBV30 NA TGTGCCTGGAGTGGTTCCCTAGTGAGCTCGAGAACTGAAGCTTTCTTT CAWSGSLVSSRTEAFF
TRBJ1-6 NA TRBV18 NA TGTGCCAGCTCACCCGGGACGGGAGATTCACCCCTCCACTTT CASSPGTGDSPLHF
TRBJ1-1 NA TRBV9 NA TGTGCCAGCAGCGTGGACAGCTGGGGTGAAGCTTTCTTT CASSVDSWGEAFF
TRBJ1-1 once TRBV5-8 TRBD1 TGTGCCAGCACCAATCCTCGGACAGGAGGAACTGAAGCTTTCTTT CASTNPRTGGTEAFF
TRBJ2-7 NA TRBV18 TRBD2 TGTGCCAGCTCCCGGGGACTAGCGGAAAACTACGAGCAGTACTTC CASSRGLAENYEQYF
TRBJ1-5 NA TRBV5-6 NA TGTGCCAGCAGCTTGGCCCGGGGAGATCAGCCCCAGCATTTT CASSLARGDQPQHF
TRBJ1-4 NA TRBV29-1 NA TGCAGTTTCGGCGGTGGAATTAATGAAAAACTGTTTTTT CSFGGGINEKLFF
TRBJ1-5 NA TRBV19 TRBD1 TGTGCCAGTACCAAGGGGACAGGACGGGGTCAGCCCCAGCATTTT CASTKGTGRGQPQHF
TRBJ2-1 NA TRBV5-4 TRBD2 TGTGCCAGCACCGTCGGGGGGGGCCCCTACAATGAGCAGTTCTTC CASTVGGGPYNEQFF
TRBJ2-7 NA TRBV9 NA TGTGCCAGCAGCGTAGGACTGGCGATCGAGCAGTACTTC CASSVGLAIEQYF
TRBJ1-2 once TRBV4-3 NA TGCGCCAGCAGCCAAGATCTAGGGGCTGGTGGCTACACCTTC CASSQDLGAGGYTF
TRBJ1-3 NA TRBV7-6 NA TGTGCCAGCAGCTTAGCGACCAGGGCTGGAAACACCATATATTTT CASSLATRAGNTIYF
TRBJ1-5 NA TRBV7-2 NA TGTGCCAGCAGCTTAGTCCCACAGCAGCCCCAGCATTTT CASSLVPQQPQHF
TRBJ1-2 once TRBV11-2 TRBD1 TGTGCCAGCAGCTTACAGGGGGTAGAGTGGGGCTACACCTTC CASSLQGVEWGYTF
TRBJ1-2 once TRBV3-1/TRBV3-2 NA TGTGCCAGCAGCCAAGATCTTGGACAGAGGGGCTACACCTTC CASSQDLGQRGYTF
TRBJ2-5 NA TRBV7-2 TRBD1 TGTGCCAGCAGCATGGACAGGGGGACCCAGGAGACCCAGTACTTC CASSMDRGTQETQYF
TRBJ2-5 NA TRBV5-1 NA TGCGCCAGCAGCTTCGGTGATACAGCCCCTCCGGAGACCCAGTACTTC CASSFGDTAPPETQYF
TRBJ1-1 NA TRBV14 NA TGTGCCAGCAGCCGGCGGGGGGCGCAGGGGAACACTGAAGCTTTCTTT CASSRRGAQGNTEAFF
TRBJ1-1 NA TRBV6-5 NA TGTGCCAGCAGTTACCAGGACACTGAAGCTTTCTTT CASSYQDTEAFF
TRBJ1-1 NA TRBV3-1/TRBV3-2 TRBD1 TGTGCCAGCAGCCAAGTACCACAGGGGCGCTCGGCGGGCGCTTTCTTT CASSQVPQGRSAGAFF
TRBJ1-5 few TRBV19 TRBD1 TGTGCCAGTGTGGACAGGGGAATTTATAGCAATCAGCCCCAGCATTTT CASVDRGIYSNQPQHF
TRBJ1-1 NA TRBV5-6 NA TGTGCCAGCAGCCCCGGGACAAGGCTTTCGAACACTGAAGCTTTCTTT CASSPGTRLSNTEAFF
TRBJ1-4 few TRBV9 NA TGTGCCAGCAGCGTTACACCGGGACATTCGGGGGAAAAACTGTTTTTT CASSVTPGHSGEKLFF
TRBJ2-6 NA TRBV27 TRBD1 TGTGCCAGCAGTATCAGACAGGGGCCAGATATTTTTGGGGCCAACGTCCTGACTTTC CASSIRQGPDIFGANVLTF
TRBJ2-7 NA TRBV3-1/TRBV3-2 TRBD1 TGTGCCAGCAGCCACCACGACAGGGCGGGCGAGCAGTACTTC CASSHHDRAGEQYF
TRBJ1-2 NA TRBV7-2 TRBD1 TGTGCCAGCAGGGGGGACAGGGACTTCTATGGCTACACCTTC CASRGDRDFYGYTF
TRBJ1-1 NA TRBV6-2/TRBV6-3 NA TGTGCCAGCAGTTACCGGGTTGAGGCTGAAGCTTTCTTT CASSYRVEAEAFF
TRBJ2-7 few TRBV6-6 NA TGTGCCAGCAGTTACTCCGGGAACGGGCAGTACTTC CASSYSGNGQYF
TRBJ1-2 NA TRBV9 NA TGTGCCAGCAGCGGACAGACAGGACTCGGGGGGAACTATGGCTACACCTTC CASSGQTGLGGNYGYTF
TRBJ2-7 NA TRBV6-2/TRBV6-3 TRBD2 TGTGCCAGCAGCGGACGGGGGGGCGTGTACGAGCAGTACTTC CASSGRGGVYEQYF
TRBJ1-6 once TRBV12-3/TRBV12-4 NA TGTGCCAGCGGCAGCTCCTATAATTCACCCCTCCACTTT CASGSSYNSPLHF
TRBJ2-7 NA TRBV9 TRBD1 TGTGCCAGCAGCCCCTCGACAGGGGGGTACGAGCAGTACTTC CASSPSTGGYEQYF
TRBJ2-5 few TRBV4-1 TRBD1 TGCGCCAGCGCGGACAGGCCGAACCAAGAGACCCAGTACTTC CASADRPNQETQYF